There are a few counts of the clone carrying this TCR beta chain. Antigen unknown. The sample originates from a study of OX40 agonist ivuxolimab in advanced cancers. Study context: Patients undergoing dose escalation presented with hepatocellular carcinoma, melanoma, renal cell or head and neck cancer. Three patients, one with hepatocellular carcinoma and two with cutaneous melanoma, achieved partial responses.

Assay used: immunoSEQ multiplex PCR; TCRdb lists only in-frame clones, some missing. This sample has 69,000 or so clones; 85% occur once, and the top ten carry 0.8% to 1%. General study points: Among the lowest peripheral clonal expansion occurred in 0.1-3.0 mg/kg partial responders.

The clonotype comes from an adult with an advanced solid tumor such as melanoma, head and neck, liver or kidney cancer. The material was CD4+ or CD8+ T cells sorted from blood, obtained in a trial of the OX40 agonist ivuxolimab.

The CDR3 sequence: CASSPRYGPYGYTF. The CDR3 DNA sequence: TGTGCCAGCAGCCCCCGATACGGGCCCTATGGCTACACCTTC. This chain joins TRBV27 and TRBJ1-2; no clear D gene. Germline-derived CDR1 and CDR2 are MNHEY and SMNVEV (reference sequence). V lost 6 bases and J lost 4, with 15 bases in between. This CDR3 spans 14 amino acids.